What follows are 14 T cell receptor beta chains derived from one specimen sequenced in a study of shared clonotypes between healthy human individuals (TCRdb year 2020). The library was obtained by the immunoSEQ multiplex PCR assay. The table was pulled from immuneACCESS by TCRdb, which kept in-frame rearrangements only. Such tables lose some clones; where checked, under half of the loss comes from unresolved V genes, and the rest has no known cause. The sample table holds about 1.5 million clones, of which 95% to 99% were seen once. The ten most abundant clones make up 0.4% to 0.55% of the sample. Sequenced sample: naive CD4+ T cells sorted from blood. The cell subset or site label corresponds to: CD45RA+ positively selected. Receptor source: a man aged 25-40 years in good health.

V is TRBV10-3 and J is TRBJ2-1; 13 bases are shared with TRBD2. The V gene end was trimmed by 10 bases and the J gene end by 2 bases; junction bases not matched to a gene: 5. This CDR3 has 15 residues. Germline CDR1 and CDR2: ENHRY and SYGVKD. CDR3 region: CATAGLAGPYNEQFF. The CDR3 bases are TGTGCCACCGCGGGACTAGCGGGACCCTACAATGAGCAGTTCTTC.

The chain links TRBV5-1 to TRBJ2-1; TRBD2 aligns across 8 bases. This CDR3 has 15 amino acids. The germline CDR1 and CDR2 sequences are SGHRS and YFSETQ. With V trimmed by 4 bases and J by 2 bases, 5 bases remained unmatched. The CDR3 sequence: CASSAIAGTYNEQFF. CDR3 sequence (DNA): TGCGCCAGCAGCGCTATAGCGGGAACCTACAATGAGCAGTTCTTC.

V is TRBV28 and J is TRBJ2-6; maybe TRBD1 (5 bases). Germline values: CDR1 MDHEN, CDR2 SYDVKM. This CDR3 has 17 residues. V was pared by 2 bases and J by 2 bases, with 13 bases between. CDR3 residues: CASSLGVGPPGANVLTF. CDR3 sequence (DNA): TGTGCCAGCAGTTTAGGGGTGGGGCCCCCTGGGGCCAACGTCCTGACTTTC. Filled out from reference TRBV28 and TRBJ2-6, the complete variable domain reads DVKVTQSSRYLVKRTGEKVFLECVQDMDHENMFWYRQDPGLGLRLIYFSYDVKMKEKGDIPEGYSVSREKKERFSLILESASTNQTSMYLCASSLGVGPPGANVLTFGAGSRLTVL.

The chain has TRBV5-1 and TRBJ1-2, with TRBD1 as a possible D gene (6 bases). The CDR3 has 13 residues. Germline CDR1 is SGHRS and CDR2 is YFSETQ. The V and J ends lost 4 bases and 4 bases respectively, with 11 bases between them. The CDR3 loop is CASSAGTSYGYTF. The DNA of the CDR3 is TGCGCCAGCAGCGCTGGGACAAGCTATGGCTACACCTTC.

The V gene is TRBV19, the J gene TRBJ1-4; no reliable D call. The V gene lost 4 bases and the J gene lost 7 bases, with 22 bases spanning the gap. The CDR3 totals 17 residues. The germline V gene encodes CDR1 LNHDA and CDR2 SQIVND (reference sequence). CDR3 protein: CASSTSPTRIGGEKLFF. The CDR3 bases are TGTGCCAGTAGTACATCCCCTACTAGGATTGGAGGTGAAAAACTGTTTTTT.

The chain links TRBV19 to TRBJ2-2; the match to TRBD2 covers 7 bases. This CDR3 region has 16 residues. The V gene end was trimmed by 3 bases and the J gene end by 0 bases; junction bases not matched to a gene: 4. From germline, CDR1 is LNHDA and CDR2 SQIVND (reference sequence). This chain's CDR3 is CASSIVGGSNTGELFF. The CDR3 nucleotides read TGTGCCAGTAGTATTGTGGGAGGGTCGAACACCGGGGAGCTGTTTTTT. The full variable domain, in which reference TRBV19 and TRBJ2-2 provide the parts outside the CDR3, is DGGITQSPKYLFRKEGQNVTLSCEQNLNHDAMYWYRQDPGQGLRLIYYSQIVNDFQKGDIAEGYSVSREKKESFPLTVTSAQKNPTAFYLCASSIVGGSNTGELFFGEGSRLTVL.

The genes are TRBV5-4 and TRBJ1-1, with D unresolved. Germline V CDR1 and CDR2: SGHNT, YYREEE (reference sequence). Trimming stripped 0 bases from V and 11 bases from J, with 17 bases between. CDR3 size: 14 residues. The CDR3 is CASSLVAGNEGAFF. The CDR3 DNA reads TGTGCCAGCAGCTTGGTGGCCGGGAATGAAGGCGCTTTCTTT.

V and J are TRBV4-1 and TRBJ2-7; D unresolved. The V end lost 0 bases, the J end lost 0 bases, and 6 bases lay between the germline ends. The CDR3 has 14 amino acids. Germline-derived CDR1 and CDR2 are MGHRA and YSYEKL. CDR3 loop: CASSQESSSYEQYF. As DNA, the CDR3 is TGCGCCAGCAGCCAAGAGTCTAGCTCCTACGAGCAGTACTTC.

V is TRBV7-3 and J is TRBJ2-2; no clear D gene. From germline, CDR1 is SGHTA and CDR2 FQGTGA. V was cut by 6 bases and J by 6 bases, with 11 bases left in between. CDR3 length: 13 residues. For the CDR3, the DNA is TGTGCCAGCAGGGCAGGCCGGGCCGGGGAGCTGTTTTTT. Translated, it gives CASRAGRAGELFF.

V gene TRBV15 combines with J gene TRBJ2-1, with 8 bases identical to TRBD1. The CDR3 consists of 17 residues. The germline V gene encodes CDR1 LNHNV and CDR2 YYDKDF (reference sequence). Losses at the gene ends were 7 bases for V and 0 bases for J; bases not matched to a gene: 11. CDR3 coding DNA: TGTGCCACCACCACGTCAGGGGGCCTTATCTCCTACAATGAGCAGTTCTTC. This codes for CATTTSGGLISYNEQFF.

This chain uses TRBV27 with TRBJ2-2; 7 bases agree with TRBD1. This CDR3 spans 16 amino acids. Germline trimming cut 8 bases from V and 3 bases from J; bases unmatched to any gene: 12. Per the germline V gene, CDR1 is MNHEY and CDR2 is SMNVEV (reference sequence). The CDR3 DNA reads TGTGCCAGCCTACCCTTCGGCCAGGGGGACACCGGGGAGCTGTTTTTT. Its translation: CASLPFGQGDTGELFF.

This clone has a single count. The chain employs TRBV27 and TRBJ2-4, with D perhaps matching TRBD2 (5 bases). CDR1 is MNHEY and CDR2 is SMNVEV in the germline V gene (reference sequence). The V and J ends lost 2 bases and 15 bases respectively, with 14 bases between them. The CDR3 consists of 12 residues. Here the CDR3 reads CASSLGRGVWYF. CDR3 nucleotides: TGTGCCAGCAGTTTAGGACGGGGTGTTTGGTACTTC.

Here the CDR3 DNA reads TGTGCCAGCAGCTTCTCTAGCGGGAGGCTTAACGTCAGCTCCTACAATGAGCAGTTCTTC. Its protein product is CASSFSSGRLNVSSYNEQFF. V usage is TRBV9 and J usage is TRBJ2-1; 11 positions match TRBD2. Looked up from germline, CDR1 is SGDLS and CDR2 is YYNGEE. Trimming removed 4 bases from V and 0 bases from J; junction bases left unmatched: 15. The CDR3 totals 20 residues.

This chain joins TRBV4-2 and TRBJ1-4, with 7 nucleotides matching TRBD1. After removal of 1 base from V and 4 bases from J, the junction contained 9 bases not matched to a gene. CDR1 LGHNA and CDR2 YNFKEQ come from the germline V gene. The CDR3 is made up of 17 amino acids. CDR3 region: CASSQGVGQPRNEKLFF. CDR3 in DNA: TGTGCCAGCAGCCAAGGGGTGGGACAGCCTCGTAATGAAAAACTGTTTTTT.